The 17 T cell receptor beta chains below come from one sample, sequenced in a study of shared clonotypes between healthy human individuals. Libraries were prepared by immunoSEQ multiplex PCR; TCRdb keeps only in-frame clonotypes and omits some of them. Of roughly 2,300,000 clones listed, about nine tenths are singletons. The sample consisted of naive CD4+ T cells from PBMCs. Indicated subset: CD45RA+ positively selected. These receptor sequences come from a young man in good health. Some clones in this sample may be carry-over from other donors' samples.

The CDR3 DNA sequence: TGTGCCAGCGAAAGAAGGGCAGTCTCTAACTATGGCTACACCTTC. As protein: CASERRAVSNYGYTF. The chain combines TRBV7-2 with TRBJ1-2; D is ambiguous. Germline CDR1 SGHTA, CDR2 FQGNSA. Trimming took off 8 bases at V and 0 bases at J, with 16 bases between the two ends. CDR3 length: 15 amino acids. The complete variable domain, with remaining parts taken from reference TRBV7-2 and TRBJ1-2, reads GAGVSQSPSNKVTEKGKDVELRCDPISGHTALYWYRQSLGQGLEFLIYFQGNSAPDKSGLPSDRFSAERTGGSVSTLTIQRTQQEDSAVYLCASERRAVSNYGYTFGSGTRLTVV.

This clone was observed a single time. The rearrangement joins TRBV7-4 to TRBJ1-1; D call uncertain. The CDR3 has 18 amino acids. CDR1 and CDR2 (germline): SGHVT, SQSDAQ. Trimming pared 5 bases from V and 3 bases from J, leaving 25 bases between. This chain's CDR3 is CASSLYLRTANRDTEAFF. The CDR3 DNA sequence: TGTGCCAGCAGCCTCTACCTAAGGACCGCTAATAGGGACACTGAAGCTTTCTTT.

V usage is TRBV6-1 and J usage is TRBJ1-5; D is undetermined. This CDR3 has 14 amino acids. Germline CDR1 and CDR2: MNHNS and SASEGT. V was pared by 6 bases and J by 6 bases, with 15 bases between. The CDR3 bases are TGTGCCAGCAGAGCTTCTAACCTGGGTCAGCCCCAGCATTTT. Amino acids: CASRASNLGQPQHF.

This CDR3 is CASSVATGVGELFF. As DNA, the CDR3 is TGTGCCAGCAGCGTAGCTACGGGGGTCGGGGAGCTGTTTTTT. V usage is TRBV9 and J usage is TRBJ2-2, with D possibly matching TRBD2 (6 bases). The V end was cut by 0 bases, the J end by 7 bases, with 10 bases between. This CDR3 comprises 14 residues. Germline CDR1 reads SGDLS; CDR2 reads YYNGEE.

The gene calls are TRBV2 and TRBJ1-5; no firm D call. V lost 4 bases and J 3 bases, leaving 7 bases between the germline ends. The CDR3 totals 13 residues. Germline values: CDR1 SNHLY, CDR2 FYNNEI. CDR3: CASSADFNQPQHF. The DNA for the CDR3 is TGTGCCAGCAGTGCGGACTTCAATCAGCCCCAGCATTTT.

The V call is TRBV6-1, the J call TRBJ1-2, with D perhaps matching TRBD1 (5 bases). The CDR3 has 15 amino acids. Germline CDR1 and CDR2: MNHNS and SASEGT. Between the trimmed V and J ends, which lost 2 bases and 7 bases, there was a span of 17 bases. This CDR3 is CASSEQGLNKGGYTF. The CDR3 DNA sequence: TGTGCCAGCAGTGAACAGGGTTTGAATAAGGGTGGCTACACCTTC.

The chain employs TRBV4-1 and TRBJ2-7, with 9 bases fitting TRBD2. V trimming: 5 bases; J trimming: 4 bases; junction bases outside the gene matches: 9. CDR3 size: 15 residues. Germline CDR1 reads MGHRA; CDR2 reads YSYEKL. The CDR3: CASSESSGMVYEQYF. In nucleotides, the CDR3 is TGCGCCAGCAGCGAGTCTAGCGGGATGGTTTACGAGCAGTACTTC.

The J gene is TRBJ2-7, the V gene TRBV19; maybe TRBD1 (6 bases). This CDR3 is 18 amino acids long. In germline, CDR1 is LNHDA, CDR2 SQIVND (reference sequence). Trimming left V 5 bases short and J 1 base short, with 24 bases between. The CDR3 region has the DNA TGTGCCAGTAGTGGGGGCAGGGTTGATCCCAAAAGTTCCTACGAGCAGTACTTC. As protein: CASSGGRVDPKSSYEQYF. Drawing the rest from reference TRBV19 and TRBJ2-7, the complete variable domain is DGGITQSPKYLFRKEGQNVTLSCEQNLNHDAMYWYRQDPGQGLRLIYYSQIVNDFQKGDIAEGYSVSREKKESFPLTVTSAQKNPTAFYLCASSGGRVDPKSSYEQYFGPGTRLTVT.

V usage is TRBV28 and J usage is TRBJ2-1; weak D call: TRBD1 (5 bases). Germline values: CDR1 MDHEN, CDR2 SYDVKM. Trimming pared 5 bases from V and 5 bases from J, leaving 22 bases between. The CDR3 sequence is 17 residues long. The CDR3 spells CASSPPPGDRAHNEQFF. Written as DNA, the CDR3 is TGTGCCAGCAGTCCCCCCCCCGGTGACAGAGCTCACAATGAGCAGTTCTTC.

The chain joins TRBV27 to TRBJ1-4, with a weak D call TRBD1 (5 bases). Germline V gene sequence: CDR1 MNHEY, CDR2 SMNVEV (reference sequence). CDR3 length equals 16 residues. V lost 4 bases, J lost 2 bases, and 14 bases lay in between. Here the CDR3 reads CASSSDLGATNEKLFF. DNA of the CDR3: TGTGCCAGCAGTTCAGACCTCGGGGCTACTAATGAAAAACTGTTTTTT.

The chain recombines TRBV28 with TRBJ1-1, with a possible D match to TRBD1 (6 bases). This CDR3 is 14 amino acids long. From germline, CDR1 is MDHEN and CDR2 SYDVKM. The V end was cut by 2 bases, the J end by 10 bases, with 17 bases between. CDR3 bases: TGTGCCAGCAGTTTAGGCGGGACACCCTTAGGAGCTTTCTTT. Protein sequence: CASSLGGTPLGAFF. Full variable domain (missing parts from reference TRBV28 and TRBJ1-1): DVKVTQSSRYLVKRTGEKVFLECVQDMDHENMFWYRQDPGLGLRLIYFSYDVKMKEKGDIPEGYSVSREKKERFSLILESASTNQTSMYLCASSLGGTPLGAFFGQGTRLTVV.

V is TRBV6-6 and J is TRBJ2-1; no definite D call. This CDR3 spans 11 amino acids. Trimming shortened V by 4 bases and J by 9 bases, and 7 bases separated the two germline ends. The germline V gene has CDR1 MNHNY and CDR2 SVGAGI (reference sequence). CDR3 in amino acids: CASSLTLEQFF. In DNA, the CDR3 is TGTGCCAGCAGTTTAACACTTGAGCAGTTCTTC.

V is TRBV7-3 and J is TRBJ1-1; D is undetermined. This CDR3 spans 13 amino acids. From germline, CDR1 is SGHTA and CDR2 FQGTGA. V lost 1 base and J 1 base, leaving 4 bases between the germline ends. CDR3 loop: CASSLIANTEAFF. CDR3 coding DNA: TGTGCCAGCAGCTTAATCGCGAACACTGAAGCTTTCTTT.

V usage is TRBV27 and J usage is TRBJ2-2; D remains unclear. The CDR3 consists of 14 residues. Germline CDR1 is MNHEY and CDR2 is SMNVEV (reference sequence). Trimming removed 10 bases from V and 0 bases from J, with 12 bases in between. CDR3 loop: CAIRGGSNTGELFF. DNA of the CDR3: TGTGCCATCCGTGGCGGATCGAACACCGGGGAGCTGTTTTTT.

V is TRBV5-4 and J is TRBJ2-1; 10 bases are a match to TRBD2. Germline V gene sequence: CDR1 SGHNT, CDR2 YYREEE (reference sequence). J lost 1 base, V lost 4 bases, and 11 bases had no gene match. The CDR3 covers 18 residues. The CDR3 spells CASSPRGSGRPSYNEQFF. Written as DNA, the CDR3 is TGTGCCAGCAGCCCCCGGGGTAGCGGGAGGCCATCCTACAATGAGCAGTTCTTC.

This chain uses TRBV12-5 with TRBJ2-1; 8 bases fit TRBD1. V lost 5 bases and J lost 7; bases outside the gene matches: 10. Germline V CDR1 and CDR2: LGHNT, FRNRAP. The CDR3 is 15 amino acids. The CDR3 sequence is CASGPRAGGYNEQFF. For the CDR3, the DNA is TGTGCTAGTGGTCCCAGGGCAGGGGGCTATAATGAGCAGTTCTTC.

In DNA, the CDR3 is TGTGCCAGCAGGCTCCGGGACGGCATGAACACTGAAGCTTTCTTT. This encodes CASRLRDGMNTEAFF. The J gene is TRBJ1-1, the V gene TRBV27, with D tentatively TRBD1 (5 bases). Per germline, CDR1 MNHEY and CDR2 SMNVEV (reference sequence). Trimming stripped 6 bases from V and 0 bases from J, with 14 bases between. The CDR3 has 15 residues.